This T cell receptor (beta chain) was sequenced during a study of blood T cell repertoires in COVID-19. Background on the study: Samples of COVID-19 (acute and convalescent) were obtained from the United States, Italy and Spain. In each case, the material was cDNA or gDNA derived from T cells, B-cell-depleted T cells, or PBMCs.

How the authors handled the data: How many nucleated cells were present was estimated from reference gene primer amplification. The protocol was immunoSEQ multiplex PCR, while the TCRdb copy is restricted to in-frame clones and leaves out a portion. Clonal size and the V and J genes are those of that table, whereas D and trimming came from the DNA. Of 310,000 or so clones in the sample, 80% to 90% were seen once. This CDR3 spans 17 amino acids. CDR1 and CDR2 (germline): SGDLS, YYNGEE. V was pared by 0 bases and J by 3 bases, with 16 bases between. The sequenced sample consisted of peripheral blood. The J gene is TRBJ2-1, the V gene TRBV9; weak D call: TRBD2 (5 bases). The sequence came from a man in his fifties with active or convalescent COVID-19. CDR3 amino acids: CASSVAHGLDYYNEQFF. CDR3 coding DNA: TGTGCCAGCAGCGTAGCCCACGGGCTAGACTACTACAATGAGCAGTTCTTC.